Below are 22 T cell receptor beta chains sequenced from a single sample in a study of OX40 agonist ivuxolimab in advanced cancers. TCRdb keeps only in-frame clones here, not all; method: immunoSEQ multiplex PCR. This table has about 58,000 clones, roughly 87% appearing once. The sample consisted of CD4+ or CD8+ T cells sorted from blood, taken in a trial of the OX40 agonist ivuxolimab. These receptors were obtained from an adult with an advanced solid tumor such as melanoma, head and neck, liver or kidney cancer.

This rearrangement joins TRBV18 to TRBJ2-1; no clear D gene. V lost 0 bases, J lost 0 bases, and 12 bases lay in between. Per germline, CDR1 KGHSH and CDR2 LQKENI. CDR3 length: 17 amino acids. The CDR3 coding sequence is TGTGCCAGCTCACCACCAGTGGGCGAGAGCTCCTACAATGAGCAGTTCTTC. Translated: CASSPPVGESSYNEQFF.

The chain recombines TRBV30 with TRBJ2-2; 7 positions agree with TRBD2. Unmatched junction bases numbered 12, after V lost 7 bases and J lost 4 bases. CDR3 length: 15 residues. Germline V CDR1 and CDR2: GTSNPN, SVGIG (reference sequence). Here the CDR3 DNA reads TGTGCCTTTCCCCGTACGTGGGGGGGCACCGGGGAGCTGTTTTTT. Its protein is CAFPRTWGGTGELFF.

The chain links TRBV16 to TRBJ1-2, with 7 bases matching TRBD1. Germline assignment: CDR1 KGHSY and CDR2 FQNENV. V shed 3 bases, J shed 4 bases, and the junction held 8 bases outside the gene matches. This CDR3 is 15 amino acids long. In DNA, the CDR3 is TGTGCCAGCAGCCAGGATACGACAGGGATCTATGGCTACACCTTC. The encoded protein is CASSQDTTGIYGYTF.

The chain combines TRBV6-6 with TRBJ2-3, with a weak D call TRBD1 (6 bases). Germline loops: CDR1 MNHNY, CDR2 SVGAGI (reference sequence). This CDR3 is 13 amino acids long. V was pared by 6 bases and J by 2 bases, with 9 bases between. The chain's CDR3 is CASRRQDTDTQYF. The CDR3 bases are TGTGCCAGCAGGCGACAGGACACAGATACGCAGTATTTT.

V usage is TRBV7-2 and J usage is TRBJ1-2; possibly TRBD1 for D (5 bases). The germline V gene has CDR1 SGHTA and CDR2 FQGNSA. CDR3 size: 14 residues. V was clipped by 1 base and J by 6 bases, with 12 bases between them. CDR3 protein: CASSLESGLHGYTF. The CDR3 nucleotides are TGTGCCAGCAGCTTAGAGTCAGGGCTTCATGGCTACACCTTC.

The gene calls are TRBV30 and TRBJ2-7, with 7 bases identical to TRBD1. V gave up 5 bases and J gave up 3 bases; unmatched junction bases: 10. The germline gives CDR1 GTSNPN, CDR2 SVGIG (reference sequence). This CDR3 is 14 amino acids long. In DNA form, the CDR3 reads TGTGCCTGGGGCCGGGACAGTGGGATCTACGAGCAGTACTTC. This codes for CAWGRDSGIYEQYF.

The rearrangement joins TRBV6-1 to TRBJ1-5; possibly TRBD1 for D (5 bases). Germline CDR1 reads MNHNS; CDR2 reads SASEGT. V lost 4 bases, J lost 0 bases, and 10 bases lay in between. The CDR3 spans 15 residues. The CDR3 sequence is CASSVDSYSNQPQHF. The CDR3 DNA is TGTGCCAGCAGTGTTGACAGCTATAGCAATCAGCCCCAGCATTTT.

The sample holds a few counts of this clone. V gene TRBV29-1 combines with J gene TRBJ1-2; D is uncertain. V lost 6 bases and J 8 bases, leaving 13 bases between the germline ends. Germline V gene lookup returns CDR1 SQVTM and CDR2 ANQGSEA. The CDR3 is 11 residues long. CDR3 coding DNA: TGCAGCGTCGCTGAATCTGCAGGCTACACCTTC. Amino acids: CSVAESAGYTF.

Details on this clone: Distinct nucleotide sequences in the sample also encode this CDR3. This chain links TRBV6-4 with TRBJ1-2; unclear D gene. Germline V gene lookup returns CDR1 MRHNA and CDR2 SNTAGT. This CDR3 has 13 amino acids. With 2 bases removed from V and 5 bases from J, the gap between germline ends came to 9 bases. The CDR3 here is CASSDGSVYGYTF. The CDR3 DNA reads TGTGCCAGCAGTGACGGATCGGTTTATGGCTACACCTTC.

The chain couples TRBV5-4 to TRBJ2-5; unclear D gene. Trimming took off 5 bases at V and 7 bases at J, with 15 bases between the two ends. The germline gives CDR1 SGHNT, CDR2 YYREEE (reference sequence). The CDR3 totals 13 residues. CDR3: CASRSGSEGTQYF. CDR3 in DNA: TGTGCCAGCAGATCGGGTTCCGAAGGGACCCAGTACTTC.

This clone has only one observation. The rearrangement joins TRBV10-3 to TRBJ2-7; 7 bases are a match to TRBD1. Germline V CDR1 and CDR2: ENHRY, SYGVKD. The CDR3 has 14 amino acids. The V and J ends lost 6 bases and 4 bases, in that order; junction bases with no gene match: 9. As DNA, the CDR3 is TGTGCCATCAGCCCCGGGACAGCTACATACGAGCAGTACTTC. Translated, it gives CAISPGTATYEQYF.

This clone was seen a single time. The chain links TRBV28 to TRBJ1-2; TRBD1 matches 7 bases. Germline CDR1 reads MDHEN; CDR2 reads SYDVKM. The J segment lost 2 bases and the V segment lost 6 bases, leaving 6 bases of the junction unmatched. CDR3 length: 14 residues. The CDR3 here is CASRSGQDNYGYTF. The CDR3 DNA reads TGTGCCAGCAGGTCCGGACAGGACAACTATGGCTACACCTTC.

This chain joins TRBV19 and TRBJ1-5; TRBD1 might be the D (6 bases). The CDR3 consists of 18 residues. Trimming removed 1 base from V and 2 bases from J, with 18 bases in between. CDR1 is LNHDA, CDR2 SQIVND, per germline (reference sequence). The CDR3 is CASSIGHGSGAGNQPQHF. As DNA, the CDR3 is TGTGCCAGTAGTATAGGCCACGGTTCGGGGGCTGGCAATCAGCCCCAGCATTTT.

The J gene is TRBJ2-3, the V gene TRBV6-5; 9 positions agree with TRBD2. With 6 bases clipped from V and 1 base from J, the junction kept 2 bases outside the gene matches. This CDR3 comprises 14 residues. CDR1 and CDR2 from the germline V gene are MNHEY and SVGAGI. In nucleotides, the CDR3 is TGTGCCAGCAGGTTAGCGGGGGGCACAGATACGCAGTATTTT. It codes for CASRLAGGTDTQYF.

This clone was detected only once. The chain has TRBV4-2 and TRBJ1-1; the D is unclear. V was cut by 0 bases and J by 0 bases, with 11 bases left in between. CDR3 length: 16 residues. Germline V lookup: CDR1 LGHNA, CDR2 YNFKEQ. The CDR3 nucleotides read TGTGCCAGCAGCCAAGATCTAGTCACGATGAACACTGAAGCTTTCTTT. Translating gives CASSQDLVTMNTEAFF.

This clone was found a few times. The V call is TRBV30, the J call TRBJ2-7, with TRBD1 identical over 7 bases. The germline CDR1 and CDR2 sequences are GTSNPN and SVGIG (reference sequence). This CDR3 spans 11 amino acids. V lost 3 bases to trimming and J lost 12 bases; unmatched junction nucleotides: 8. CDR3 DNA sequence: TGTGCCTGGAGCCTACAGGGGCCCAGGTACTTC. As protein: CAWSLQGPRYF.

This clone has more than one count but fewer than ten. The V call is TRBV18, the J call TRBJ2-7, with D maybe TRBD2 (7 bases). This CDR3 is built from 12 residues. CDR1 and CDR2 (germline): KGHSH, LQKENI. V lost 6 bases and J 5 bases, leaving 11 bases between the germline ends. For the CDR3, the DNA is TGTGCCAGCTCGACGGGGGGCCACGAGCAGTACTTC. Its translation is CASSTGGHEQYF.

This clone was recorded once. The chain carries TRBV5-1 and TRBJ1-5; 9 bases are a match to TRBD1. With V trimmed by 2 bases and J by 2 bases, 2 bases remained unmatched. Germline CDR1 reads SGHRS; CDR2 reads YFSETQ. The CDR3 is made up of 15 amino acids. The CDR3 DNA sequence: TGCGCCAGCAGCTTCCGGGACAGGGGCAATCAGCCCCAGCATTTT. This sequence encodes CASSFRDRGNQPQHF.

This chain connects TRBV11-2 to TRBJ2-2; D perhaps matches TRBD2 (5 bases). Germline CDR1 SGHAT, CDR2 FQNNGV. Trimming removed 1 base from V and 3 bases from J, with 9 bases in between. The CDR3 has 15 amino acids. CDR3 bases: TGTGCCAGCAGCTTAGCGGGAACGGACACCGGGGAGCTGTTTTTT. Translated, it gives CASSLAGTDTGELFF.

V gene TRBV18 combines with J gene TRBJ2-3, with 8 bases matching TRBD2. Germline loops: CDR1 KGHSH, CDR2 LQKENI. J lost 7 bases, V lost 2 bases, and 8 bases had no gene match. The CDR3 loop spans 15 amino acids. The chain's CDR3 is CASSPEVQRGNTQYF. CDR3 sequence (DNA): TGTGCCAGCTCACCAGAGGTACAGCGGGGGAATACGCAGTATTTT.

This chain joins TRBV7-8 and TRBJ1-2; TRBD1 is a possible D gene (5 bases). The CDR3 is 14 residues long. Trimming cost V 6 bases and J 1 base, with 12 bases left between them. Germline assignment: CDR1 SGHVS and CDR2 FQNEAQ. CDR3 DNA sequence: TGTGCCAGCAGTAGGGACGGCAATAACTATGGCTACACCTTC. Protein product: CASSRDGNNYGYTF.

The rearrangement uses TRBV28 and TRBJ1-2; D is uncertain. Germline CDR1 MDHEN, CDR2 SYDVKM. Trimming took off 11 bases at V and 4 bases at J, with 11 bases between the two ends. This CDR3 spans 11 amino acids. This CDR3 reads CAVNLGYGYTF. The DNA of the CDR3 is TGTGCCGTAAACCTAGGCTATGGCTACACCTTC.